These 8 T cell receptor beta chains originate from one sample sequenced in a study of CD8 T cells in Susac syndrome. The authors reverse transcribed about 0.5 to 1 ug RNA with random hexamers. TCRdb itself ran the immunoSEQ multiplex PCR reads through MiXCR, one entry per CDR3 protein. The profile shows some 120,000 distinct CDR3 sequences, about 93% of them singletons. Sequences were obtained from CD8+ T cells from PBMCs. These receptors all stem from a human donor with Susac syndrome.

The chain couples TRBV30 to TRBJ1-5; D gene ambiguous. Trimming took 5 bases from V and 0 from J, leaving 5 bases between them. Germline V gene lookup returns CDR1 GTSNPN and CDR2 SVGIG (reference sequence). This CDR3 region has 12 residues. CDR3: CAWGDSNQPQHF. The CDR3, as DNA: TGTGCCTGGGGGGATAGCAATCAGCCCCAGCATTTT. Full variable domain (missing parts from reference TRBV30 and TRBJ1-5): SQTIHQWPATLVQPVGSPLSLECTVEGTSNPNLYWYRQAAGRGLQLLFYSVGIGQISSEVPQNLSASRPQDRQFILSSKKLLLSDSGFYLCAWGDSNQPQHFGDGTRLSIL.

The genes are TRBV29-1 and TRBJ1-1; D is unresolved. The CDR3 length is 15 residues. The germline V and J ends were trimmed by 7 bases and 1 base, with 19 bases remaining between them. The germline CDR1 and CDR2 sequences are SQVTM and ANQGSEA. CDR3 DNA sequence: TGCAGCGGGCGGAAAGACCTGGACGGGAACACTGAAGCTTTCTTT. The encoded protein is CSGRKDLDGNTEAFF.

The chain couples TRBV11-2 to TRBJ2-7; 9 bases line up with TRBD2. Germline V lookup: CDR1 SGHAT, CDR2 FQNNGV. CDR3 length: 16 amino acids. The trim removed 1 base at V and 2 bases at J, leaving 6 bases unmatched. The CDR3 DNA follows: TGTGCCAGCAGCTTAGTTGCTAGCGGGGACCCCTACGAGCAGTACTTC. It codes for CASSLVASGDPYEQYF.

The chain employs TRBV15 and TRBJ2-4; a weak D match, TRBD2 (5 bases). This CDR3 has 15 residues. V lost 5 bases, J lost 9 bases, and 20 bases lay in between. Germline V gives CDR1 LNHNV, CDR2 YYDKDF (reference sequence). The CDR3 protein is CATSGTGLWGTIQYF. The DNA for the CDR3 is TGTGCCACCAGCGGCACGGGGTTATGGGGTACCATTCAGTACTTC. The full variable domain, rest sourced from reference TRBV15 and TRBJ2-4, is DAMVIQNPRYQVTQFGKPVTLSCSQTLNHNVMYWYQQKSSQAPKLLFHYYDKDFNNEADTPDNFQSRRPNTSFCFLDIRSPGLGDTAMYLCATSGTGLWGTIQYFGAGTRLSVL.

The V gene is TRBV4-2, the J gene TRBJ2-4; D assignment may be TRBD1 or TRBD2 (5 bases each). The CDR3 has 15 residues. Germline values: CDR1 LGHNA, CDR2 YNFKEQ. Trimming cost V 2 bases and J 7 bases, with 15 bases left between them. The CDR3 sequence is CASSQPGPAKNIQYF. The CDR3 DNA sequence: TGTGCCAGCAGCCAACCGGGACCAGCTAAGAACATTCAGTACTTC.

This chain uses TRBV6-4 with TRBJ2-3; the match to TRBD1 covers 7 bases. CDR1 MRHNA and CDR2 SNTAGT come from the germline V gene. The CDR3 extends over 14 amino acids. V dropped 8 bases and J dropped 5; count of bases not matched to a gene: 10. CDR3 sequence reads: CASGEGTAEDTQYF. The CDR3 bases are TGTGCCAGCGGGGAAGGGACAGCGGAAGATACGCAGTATTTT.

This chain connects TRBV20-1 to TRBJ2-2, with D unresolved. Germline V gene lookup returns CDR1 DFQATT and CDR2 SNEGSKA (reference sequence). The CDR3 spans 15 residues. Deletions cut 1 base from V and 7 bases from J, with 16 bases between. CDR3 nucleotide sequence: TGCAGTGCTAGAGTCGACGGTCCCCATGGCGGGGAGCTGTTTTTT. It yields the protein CSARVDGPHGGELFF.

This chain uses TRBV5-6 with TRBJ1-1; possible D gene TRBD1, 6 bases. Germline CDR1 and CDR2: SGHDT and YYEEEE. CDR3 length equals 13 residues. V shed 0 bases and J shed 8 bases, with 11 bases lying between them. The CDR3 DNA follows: TGTGCCAGCAGCTTGGGATACAGGGCAGAAGCTTTCTTT. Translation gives CASSLGYRAEAFF.